These T cell receptor beta chains were read from a single sample in a study of cytomegalovirus exposure and HLA in healthy donors. Here immunoSEQ multiplex PCR was the method, and the copy in TCRdb shows in-frame clones only, minus some. The sample lists 100,000 to 150,000 clones, about four fifths occurring once. The material sequenced was PBMCs. These TCRs come from a man in his thirties or forties in good health and CMV-seronegative. The conserved cysteine and the conserved F or W are not part of the CDR3 here. Size is omitted from some rows. Given values are once, few, many or a class for expanded clones.

len	j_gene	v_gene	abundance	CDR3aa
13	TRBJ2-7	TRBV2	few	ASSGQGRVSYEQY
11	TRBJ2-3	TRBV5-1	NA	ASQTGDTDTQY
16	TRBJ1-3	TRBV4-2	NA	ASSRETVVINPGNTIY
12	TRBJ2-5	TRBV5-1	few	ASSLRGNQETQY
13	TRBJ2-7	TRBV5-4	NA	ASSSPERGGWEQY
12	TRBJ2-3	TRBV5-6	NA	ASRLWRGTDTQY
14	TRBJ1-5	TRBV6-6	NA	ASSYPDRGNNQPQH
14	TRBJ1-1	TRBV12-5	NA	ASGLVEGAVNTEAF
11	TRBJ1-2	TRBV6-5	NA	AIRGTGGSGYT
11	TRBJ1-5	TRBV27	NA	ASSPPGGQPQH
16	TRBJ1-2	TRBV4-1	NA	ASSQVSGTAGSNYGYT
10	TRBJ1-1	TRBV27	few	ASSKQGTEAF
12	NA	TRBV4-2	once	ASSQGGGQGEQY
11	NA	TRBV5-6	NA	ASSSGTGTEQY
11	TRBJ2-7	TRBV30	NA	AWNRDRGYEQY
13	TRBJ2-1	TRBV6-5	NA	ASRGRQGTYNEQF
13	TRBJ2-7	TRBV11-2	NA	ASSSPSDSPYEQY
11	TRBJ2-3	TRBV2	few	ASSGDYTDTQY
10	TRBJ2-5	TRBV4-2	once	ASSPEGATQY
12	NA	TRBV21-1	NA	ASSGRDRGGEQY
13	TRBJ2-3	TRBV5-4	NA	ASSLLAGGSDTQY
12	TRBJ2-7	TRBV5-1	NA	ASSLASSGYEQY
13	TRBJ2-3	TRBV5-8	NA	ASRRAGVDTDTQY
9	TRBJ2-1	TRBV28	NA	ASSTSNEQF
16	TRBJ2-6	TRBV5-1	NA	ASSLEVYRDSGANVLT
13	TRBJ1-3	TRBV7-7	NA	ASSLGRGSGNTIY
12	TRBJ2-3	TRBV6-5	NA	ASARGGATDTQY
11	TRBJ1-2	TRBV6-5	NA	ASSSATAFGYT
12	TRBJ2-3	TRBV2	NA	ASSGAGGTDTQY
10	TRBJ2-7	TRBV29-1	NA	SGRAGGLEQY
14	TRBJ1-4	TRBV11-3	once	ASSLVNAGFNEKLF
14	TRBJ1-6	TRBV2	once	ASSWDRGFSNSPLH
14	TRBJ1-5	TRBV27	NA	ASSFLGTGGGQPQH
12	TRBJ2-3	TRBV5-1	NA	ASSLDRSRDTQY
12	TRBJ2-6	TRBV30	NA	AWSVIAGANVLT
11	TRBJ2-1	TRBV6-1	few	ASRQSSYNEQF
11	TRBJ2-7	TRBV7-2	NA	ASSRSPGYEQY
13	TRBJ2-5	TRBV2	NA	ASRYGQGVRETQY
13	TRBJ1-1	TRBV5-1	NA	ASSFLGAFNTEAF
13	TRBJ1-2	TRBV30	NA	AWSLPRTGGYGYT